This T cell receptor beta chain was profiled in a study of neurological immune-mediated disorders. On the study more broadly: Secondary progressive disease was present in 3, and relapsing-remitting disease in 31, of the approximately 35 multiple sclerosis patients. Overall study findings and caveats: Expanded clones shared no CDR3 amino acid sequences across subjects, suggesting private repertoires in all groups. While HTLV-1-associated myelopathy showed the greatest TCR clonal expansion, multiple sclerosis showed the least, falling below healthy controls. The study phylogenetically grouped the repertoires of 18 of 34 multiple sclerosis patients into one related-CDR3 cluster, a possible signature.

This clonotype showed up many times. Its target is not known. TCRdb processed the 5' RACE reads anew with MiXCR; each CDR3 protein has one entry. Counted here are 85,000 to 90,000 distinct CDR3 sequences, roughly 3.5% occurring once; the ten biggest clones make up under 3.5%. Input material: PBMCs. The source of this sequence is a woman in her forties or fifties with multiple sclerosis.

Here the CDR3 reads CASRGQGVYNEQFF. CDR3 nucleotide sequence: TGCGCCAGCAGAGGACAGGGGGTCTACAATGAGCAGTTCTTC. The rearrangement joins TRBV5-1 to TRBJ2-1; 10 nucleotides agree with TRBD1. The germline gives CDR1 SGHRS, CDR2 YFSETQ. The length of the CDR3 is 14 residues. After removal of 5 bases from V and 3 bases from J, the junction contained 2 bases not matched to a gene.